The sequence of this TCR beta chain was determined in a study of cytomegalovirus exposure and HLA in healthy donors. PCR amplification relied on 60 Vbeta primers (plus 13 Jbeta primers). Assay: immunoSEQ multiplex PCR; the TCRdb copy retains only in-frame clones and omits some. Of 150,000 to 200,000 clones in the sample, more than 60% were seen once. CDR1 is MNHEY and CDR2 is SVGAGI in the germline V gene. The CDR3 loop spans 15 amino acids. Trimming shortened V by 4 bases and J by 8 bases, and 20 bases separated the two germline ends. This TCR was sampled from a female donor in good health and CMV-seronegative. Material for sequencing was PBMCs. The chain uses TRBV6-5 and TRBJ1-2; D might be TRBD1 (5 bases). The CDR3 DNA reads TGTGCCAGCAGTTCGACAGACCGGGCCCTTCGAGGCTACACCTTC. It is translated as CASSSTDRALRGYTF.